A selection of T cell receptor beta chains follows, all from one sample in a study of early T cells in non-severe SARS-CoV-2 infection. TCRdb passed the 5' RACE reads through MiXCR, listing each CDR3 protein once. Of fewer than 35,000 distinct CDR3 sequences listed, roughly 5.7% are singletons. The specimen sequenced was whole blood. The receptors come from an adult who was a healthcare worker with PCR-confirmed SARS-CoV-2 infection or an uninfected control (not recorded which). Each CDR3 is given with its conserved first and last residue. The D gene is left open where the match is weak. Expanded clones get a size class; other rows say once, few or many, or leave the size out.

J gene	D gene	V gene	clone size	CDR3 DNA	CDR3 protein
TRBJ2-1	-	TRBV5-8	-	TGTGCCAGCAGCTTGGTAGGGGGACGGGATGTGTTCTTC	CASSLVGGRDVFF
TRBJ2-1	-	TRBV24-1	-	TGTGCCACCAGTGTAGGCGGGAACGACAATGAGCAGTTCTTC	CATSVGGNDNEQFF
TRBJ2-1	TRBD2	TRBV20-1	many	TGCAGTGCTAGAGACGGGAGGGCCCGTGAGCAGTTCTTC	CSARDGRAREQFF
TRBJ2-1	-	TRBV7-2	many	TGTGCCAGCAGCTCCTCGACTAGTGGGTTGGTGAATGAGCAGTTCTTC	CASSSSTSGLVNEQFF
TRBJ1-2	-	TRBV28	many	TGTGCCAGCAGTCCAGGAACGTCTCTTTATGGCTACACCTTC	CASSPGTSLYGYTF
TRBJ2-5	-	TRBV20-1	many	TGCAGTGCTAGCCGCCCCGGTGCCAATCAAGAGACCCAGTACTTC	CSASRPGANQETQYF
TRBJ2-5	-	TRBV5-1	many	TGCGCCAGCAGCCCCCCCCTCGGGGGTGAGATTGAGACCCAGTACTTC	CASSPPLGGEIETQYF
TRBJ1-1	-	TRBV18	few	TGTGCCAGCTCACAGTCAGGGCGGAGCACTGAAGCTTTCTTT	CASSQSGRSTEAFF
TRBJ2-2	TRBD2	TRBV5-6	many	TGTGCCAGCAGCACACTAGCGGCCCAGAACACCGGGGAGCTGTTTTTT	CASSTLAAQNTGELFF
TRBJ1-2	TRBD1	TRBV2	many	TGTGCCAGCAGTGTACAGGACAGGGTCGGCTACACCTTC	CASSVQDRVGYTF
TRBJ2-5	-	TRBV19	many	TGTGCCAGTAGTGCCCAGCAAGAGACCCAGTACTTC	CASSAQQETQYF
TRBJ2-3	-	TRBV7-6	many	TGTGCCAGCAGCTTAGTAGGGGCTGCAAGGTGGGCAGTAAGCACAGATACGCAGTATTTT	CASSLVGAARWAVSTDTQYF
TRBJ2-3	TRBD2	TRBV19	many	TGTGCCAGTAGGAGACTAGCGGGAGACCCCACAGATACGCAGTATTTT	CASRRLAGDPTDTQYF
TRBJ2-5	TRBD1	TRBV5-8	many	TGTGCCAGCAGCCGTACAGGGACAGGCCAAGAGACCCAGTACTTC	CASSRTGTGQETQYF
TRBJ2-1	TRBD1	TRBV20-1	many	TGCAGTGCAAACAGGGGTTATGAGCAGTTCTTC	CSANRGYEQFF
TRBJ2-4	TRBD1	TRBV6-1	many	TGTGCCAGCATCAGGGGGCGCGGGTTCGGAAACATTCAGTACTTC	CASIRGRGFGNIQYF
TRBJ1-1	-	TRBV29-1	few	TGCAGCACGGAACAGGGCACTGAAGCTTTCTTT	CSTEQGTEAFF
TRBJ1-5	-	TRBV28	many	TGTGCCAGCAGTTGGCCCGGGGCCAATCAGCCCCAGCATTTT	CASSWPGANQPQHF
TRBJ2-7	TRBD1	TRBV6-2/TRBV6-3	-	TGTGCCAGCAGTCGGACGACAGGGTACGAGCAGTACTTC	CASSRTTGYEQYF
TRBJ2-3	-	TRBV9	few	TGTGCCAGCAGCGCCCGGACTTACCCAGATACGCAGTATTTT	CASSARTYPDTQYF
TRBJ1-1	-	TRBV12-3/TRBV12-4	many	TGTGCCAGCAGTTTAGGGGCTGTGAACACTGAAGCTTTCTTT	CASSLGAVNTEAFF
TRBJ2-7	TRBD1	TRBV6-9	many	TGTGCCAGCAACCGGGACAGGGACCCCTACGAGCAGTACTTC	CASNRDRDPYEQYF
TRBJ1-6	-	TRBV4-3	many	TGCGCCAGCAGCCAAGCCCTAGCGCAGGGGTATAATTCACCCCTCCACTTT	CASSQALAQGYNSPLHF
TRBJ2-1	TRBD2	TRBV19	many	TGTGCCAGTAGTCATTTTAGCGGGAGCTCCTACAATGAGCAGTTCTTC	CASSHFSGSSYNEQFF
TRBJ2-1	TRBD2	TRBV7-2	many	TGTGCCAGCAGCTTAGGGACTAGCCCCTTAAATGAGCAGTTCTTC	CASSLGTSPLNEQFF
TRBJ2-3	TRBD2	TRBV9	many	TGTGCCAGCAGCGTGGTAGCGGGAAGCACAGATACGCAGTATTTT	CASSVVAGSTDTQYF
TRBJ2-3	-	TRBV28	few	TGTGCCAGCAGGCATCGGGCCAGCACAGATACGCAGTATTTT	CASRHRASTDTQYF
TRBJ2-1	TRBD1	TRBV28	many	TGTGCCAGCAGTAGGACAGGGATGTGGGCCAATGAGCAGTTCTTC	CASSRTGMWANEQFF
TRBJ2-3	-	TRBV10-3	many	TGTGCCATCAGTGACGGACAGACCGATACGCAGTATTTT	CAISDGQTDTQYF
TRBJ1-1	TRBD1	TRBV7-2	many	TGCTTGAGTGGGACAGGGGGCGCGAACACTGAAGCTTTCTTT	CLSGTGGANTEAFF
TRBJ1-1	-	TRBV12-3/TRBV12-4	few	TGTGCCAGCAGTGCGGCCCCGGGGGGCTCTGAAGCTTTCTTT	CASSAAPGGSEAFF
TRBJ2-4	TRBD1	TRBV19	many	TGTGCCAGTGCAAAAAGGGGGACAGACCTAAGGAACATTCAGTACTTC	CASAKRGTDLRNIQYF
TRBJ1-1	-	TRBV2	many	TGTGCCAGCAGATATGTGAACACTGAAGCTTTCTTT	CASRYVNTEAFF
TRBJ2-1	TRBD2	TRBV7-2	many	TGTGCCGGACGAGGACTAGCGAGAAATGAGCAGTTCTTC	CAGRGLARNEQFF
TRBJ1-5	TRBD1	TRBV28	-	TGTGCCAGCAACAAGAGGGGGCGTCAGCCCCAGCATTTT	CASNKRGRQPQHF
TRBJ2-3	TRBD2	TRBV7-2	many	TGTGCCAGCAGCTTGAAGGGTAGCGGGAGGGGAACAGATACGCAGTATTTT	CASSLKGSGRGTDTQYF
TRBJ1-6	-	TRBV20-1	many	TGCAGTGCTAGGCGCCAAGGCGGGGATAATTCACCCCTCCACTTT	CSARRQGGDNSPLHF
TRBJ2-3	TRBD2	TRBV5-8	few	TGTGCCAGCAGCATCGGACTAGCGGGAGAGGGGGAAACTAGCACAGATACGCAGTATTTT	CASSIGLAGEGETSTDTQYF
TRBJ2-5	TRBD2	TRBV3-1	many	TGTGCCAGCAGCCAGGGAGGGAAAGAGACCCAGTACTTC	CASSQGGKETQYF
TRBJ2-7	-	TRBV28	few	TGTGCCAGCAGCTCCAACGCCTACGAGCAGTACTTC	CASSSNAYEQYF
TRBJ2-4	TRBD1	TRBV6-1	few	TGTGCCAGCAGTCCTCTAGGGACAGGGAATCCCGAGGGAGCCAAAAACATTCAGTACTTC	CASSPLGTGNPEGAKNIQYF
TRBJ2-7	-	TRBV14	many	TGTGCCAGCAGCGGGTCACTCGAGCAGTACTTC	CASSGSLEQYF